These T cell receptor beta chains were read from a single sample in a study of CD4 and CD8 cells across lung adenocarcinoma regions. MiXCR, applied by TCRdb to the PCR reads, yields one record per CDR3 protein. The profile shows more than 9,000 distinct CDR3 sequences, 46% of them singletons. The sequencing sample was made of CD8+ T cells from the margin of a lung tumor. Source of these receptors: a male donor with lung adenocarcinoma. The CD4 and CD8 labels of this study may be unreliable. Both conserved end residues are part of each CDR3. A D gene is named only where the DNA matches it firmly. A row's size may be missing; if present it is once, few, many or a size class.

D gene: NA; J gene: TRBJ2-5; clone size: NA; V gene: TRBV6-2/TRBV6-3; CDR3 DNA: TGTGCCAGGCGCGCGGGCCAGGGGAAAGAGACGCAGTACTTC; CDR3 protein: CARRAGQGKETQYF
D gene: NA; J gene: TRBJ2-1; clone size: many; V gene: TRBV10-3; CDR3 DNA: TGTGCCATCAGTGTACCGAGCTCCTACAATGAGCAGTTCTTC; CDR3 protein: CAISVPSSYNEQFF
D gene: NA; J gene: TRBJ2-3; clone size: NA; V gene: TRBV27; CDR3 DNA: TGTGCCAGCACCTCAAGGGGAGGACGGTTCACAGATACGCAGTATTTT; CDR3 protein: CASTSRGGRFTDTQYF
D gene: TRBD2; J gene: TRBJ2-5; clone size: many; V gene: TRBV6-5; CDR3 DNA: TGTGCCAGCAGTTACACGGCCAATATACTAGCGGGAGGGCCTGGGAGCGAGACCCAGTACTTC; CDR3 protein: CASSYTANILAGGPGSETQYF
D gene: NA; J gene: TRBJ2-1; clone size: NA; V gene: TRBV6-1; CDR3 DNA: TGTGCCAGCAGTGACAGGGTTTACAATGAGCAGTTCTTC; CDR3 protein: CASSDRVYNEQFF
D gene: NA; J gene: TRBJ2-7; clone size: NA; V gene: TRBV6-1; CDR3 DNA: TGTGCGGGCAGTGGGGGGCGTGGCCCAGAGACGCAGTACTTC; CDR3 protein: CAGSGGRGPETQYF
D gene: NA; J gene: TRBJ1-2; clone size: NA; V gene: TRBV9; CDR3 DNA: TGTGCCAGCAGCCGGGGGGGGGGTTTGGACTATGGCTACACCTTC; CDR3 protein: CASSRGGGLDYGYTF
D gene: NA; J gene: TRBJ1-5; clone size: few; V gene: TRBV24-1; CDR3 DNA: TGTGCCACCAGTGAAGATCCCGGGAGGGGGAAGGGCAATCAGCCCCAGCATTTT; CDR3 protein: CATSEDPGRGKGNQPQHF
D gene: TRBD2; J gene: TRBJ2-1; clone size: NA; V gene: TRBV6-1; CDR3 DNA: TGTGCCAGCAGGGCGGGACTAGCAGAGTGGGAGTTCTTC; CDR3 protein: CASRAGLAEWEFF
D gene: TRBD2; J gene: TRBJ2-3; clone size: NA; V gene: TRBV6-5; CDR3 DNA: TGTGCCAGCAGTTGGGGAGGGCCCACAGATACGCAGTATTTT; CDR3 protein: CASSWGGPTDTQYF
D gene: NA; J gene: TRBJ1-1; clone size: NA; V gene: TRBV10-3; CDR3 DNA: TGTGCCATCAGTGAGTCACAAGAAGGCACTGAAGCTTTCTTT; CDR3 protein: CAISESQEGTEAFF
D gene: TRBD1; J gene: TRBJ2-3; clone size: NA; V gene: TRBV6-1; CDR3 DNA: TGTGCCAGCAGAGAGACAGGGAGAGAGACGCAGTATTTC; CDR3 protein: CASRETGRETQYF
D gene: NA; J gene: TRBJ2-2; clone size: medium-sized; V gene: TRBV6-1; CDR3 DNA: TGTGCCAGCACCAGACCACCGAATGGCGGGTGGTCTAAAGGGGAGCTGTTTTTT; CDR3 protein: CASTRPPNGGWSKGELFF
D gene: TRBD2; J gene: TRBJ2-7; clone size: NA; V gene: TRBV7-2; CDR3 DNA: TGTGCCAGCAGCAGCGGGGACCCGTGGGATGACGAGCAGTACTTC; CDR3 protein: CASSSGDPWDDEQYF
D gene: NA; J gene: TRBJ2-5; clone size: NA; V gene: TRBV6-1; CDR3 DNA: TGTGCCAGCAGTGAAGCAGGGGGGGCACAGACCCAGTACTTC; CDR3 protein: CASSEAGGAQTQYF
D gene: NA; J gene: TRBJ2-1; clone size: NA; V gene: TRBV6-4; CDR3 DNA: TGTGCCAGCAGTGAGACGGGAGACTCCTACAATGAGCAGTTCTTC; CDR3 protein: CASSETGDSYNEQFF
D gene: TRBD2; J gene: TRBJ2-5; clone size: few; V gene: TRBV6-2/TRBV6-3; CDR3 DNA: TGTGCCAGCAGTACGATTCCACGGACTAGCCTTTGGGAGACCCAGTACTTC; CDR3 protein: CASSTIPRTSLWETQYF
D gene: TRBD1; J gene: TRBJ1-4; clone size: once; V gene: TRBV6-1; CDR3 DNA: TGTGCCAGCAGTCCCGGGACAGGGGTTGGTGAAAAACTGTTTTTT; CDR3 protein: CASSPGTGVGEKLFF
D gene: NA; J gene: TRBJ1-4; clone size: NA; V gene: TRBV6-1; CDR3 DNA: TGTGCCAGCAGCGAGGGGACAACTAATGAAAAACTGTTTTTT; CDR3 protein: CASSEGTTNEKLFF
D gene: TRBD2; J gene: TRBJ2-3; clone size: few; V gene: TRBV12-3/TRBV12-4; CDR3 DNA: TGTGCCAGCAGTTTACTGGACAGGGGTTGGACTAGCGGGAGAAACACAGATACGCAGTATTTT; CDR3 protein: CASSLLDRGWTSGRNTDTQYF
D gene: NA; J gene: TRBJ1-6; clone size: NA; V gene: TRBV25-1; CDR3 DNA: TGTGCCAGCAGTGAGAGGGTGTCCTATAATTCACCCCTCCACTTT; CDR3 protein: CASSERVSYNSPLHF
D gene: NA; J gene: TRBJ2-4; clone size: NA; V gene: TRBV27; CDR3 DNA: TGTGCCAGCAGTCCGCCGGGACAAGGGAGTGGGGAGCAGTACTTC; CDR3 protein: CASSPPGQGSGEQYF
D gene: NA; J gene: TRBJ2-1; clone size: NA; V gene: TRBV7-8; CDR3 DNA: TGTGCCAGCAGCCCACGGTCGGCGGGGTTTGGAGAGACCCAGTTCTTC; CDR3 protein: CASSPRSAGFGETQFF
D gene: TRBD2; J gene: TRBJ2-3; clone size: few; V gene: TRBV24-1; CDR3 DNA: TGTGCCACCAGTGCTGGCGGGGGGACAGATACGCAGTATTTT; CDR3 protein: CATSAGGGTDTQYF
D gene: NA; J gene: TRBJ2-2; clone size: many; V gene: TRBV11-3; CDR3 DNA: TGTGCCAGCCGGGACACCGACACCGGGGAGCTGTTTTTT; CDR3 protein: CASRDTDTGELFF
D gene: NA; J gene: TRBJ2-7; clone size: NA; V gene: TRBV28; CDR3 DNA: TGTGCCAGCAAGGAGGGGGTCGCCTACGAGCAGTACTTC; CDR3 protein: CASKEGVAYEQYF
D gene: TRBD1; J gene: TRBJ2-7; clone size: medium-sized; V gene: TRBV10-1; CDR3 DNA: TGCGCCAGCAGTGAGTCGAGGGGGCTTGACTACGAGCAGTACTTC; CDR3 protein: CASSESRGLDYEQYF
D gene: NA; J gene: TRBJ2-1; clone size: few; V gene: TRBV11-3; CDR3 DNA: TGTGCCAGCAGCTTAGGGGGCTTAGACCACAATGAGCAGTTCTTC; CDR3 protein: CASSLGGLDHNEQFF
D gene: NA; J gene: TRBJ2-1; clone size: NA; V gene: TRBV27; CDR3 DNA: TGTGCCAGCAGTCGATCAGGACGTATCGGGTGGTCCTACAATGAGCAGTTCTTC; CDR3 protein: CASSRSGRIGWSYNEQFF
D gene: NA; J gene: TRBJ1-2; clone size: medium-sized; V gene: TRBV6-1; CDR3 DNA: TGTGCCAGCAATGAAGGGGTTGGCTACACCTTC; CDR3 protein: CASNEGVGYTF
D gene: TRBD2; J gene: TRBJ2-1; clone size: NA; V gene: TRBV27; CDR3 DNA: TGTGCCAGCAGAACCGGGACTAGCGGGTACAATGAGCAGTTCTTC; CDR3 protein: CASRTGTSGYNEQFF
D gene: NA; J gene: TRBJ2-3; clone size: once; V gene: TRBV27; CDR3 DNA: TGTGCCAGCAGTTATACCGGGACAACAGATACGCAGTATTTT; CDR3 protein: CASSYTGTTDTQYF
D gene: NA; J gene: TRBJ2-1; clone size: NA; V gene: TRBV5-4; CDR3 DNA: TGTGCCAGCCATAGGCAGGAGGCCAATGAGCAGTTCTTC; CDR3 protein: CASHRQEANEQFF
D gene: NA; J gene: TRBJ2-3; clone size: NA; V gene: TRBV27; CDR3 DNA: TGTGCCAGCAGTTTGGGTTCCGGGACCCGGGGCCAAGATACGCAGTATTTC; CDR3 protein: CASSLGSGTRGQDTQYF
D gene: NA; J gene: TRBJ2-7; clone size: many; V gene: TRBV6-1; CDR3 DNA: TGTGCCAGCAGTAAACGGGGATACGAGCAGTACTTC; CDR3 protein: CASSKRGYEQYF
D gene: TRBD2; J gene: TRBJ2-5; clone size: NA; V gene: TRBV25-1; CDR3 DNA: TGTGCCAGCGGACTAGCGGGGAGGCAAGCGTCCCGGCACTTC; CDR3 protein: CASGLAGRQASRHF
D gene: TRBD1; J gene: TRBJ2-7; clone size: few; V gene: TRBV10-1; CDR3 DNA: TGCGCCAGCAGCCGGGACAGGGGTGGGGAGCAGTACTTC; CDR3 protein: CASSRDRGGEQYF
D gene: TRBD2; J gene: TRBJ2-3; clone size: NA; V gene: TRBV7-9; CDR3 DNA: TGTGCCAGCCCTCCGACTAGCGGGAGTTCGGATACGCAGTATTTT; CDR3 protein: CASPPTSGSSDTQYF
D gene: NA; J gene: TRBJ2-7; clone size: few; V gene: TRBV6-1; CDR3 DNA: TGTGCCAGCAGCGCTCTAAAAAGAAGCTCCTACGAGCAGTACTTC; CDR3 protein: CASSALKRSSYEQYF
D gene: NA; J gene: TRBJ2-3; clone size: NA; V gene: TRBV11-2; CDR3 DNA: TGTGCGAGCCTCGGGGGCTGTGGCCAAGAGACCCAGTATTTT; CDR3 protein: CASLGGCGQETQYF
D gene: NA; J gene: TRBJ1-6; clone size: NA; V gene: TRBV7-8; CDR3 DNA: TGTGCCAGCAGCTTAATGGGTTCGGGGGGTTATTCACCCCTCCACTTT; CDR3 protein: CASSLMGSGGYSPLHF
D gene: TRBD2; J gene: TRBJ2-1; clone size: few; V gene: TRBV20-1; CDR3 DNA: TGCAGTGCGACCGGGACTAGCGTCAATGAGCAGTTCTTC; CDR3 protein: CSATGTSVNEQFF
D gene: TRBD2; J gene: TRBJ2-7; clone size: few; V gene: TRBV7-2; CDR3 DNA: TGTGCCAGCAGCTTACCGGGGGGGTTCCACGAGCAGTACTTC; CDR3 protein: CASSLPGGFHEQYF
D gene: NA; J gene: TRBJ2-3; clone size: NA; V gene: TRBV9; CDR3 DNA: TGTTCTTGCGGGGGACTCGGGGGCCGTGTCACAGATACCCAGTATTTT; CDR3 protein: CSCGGLGGRVTDTQYF
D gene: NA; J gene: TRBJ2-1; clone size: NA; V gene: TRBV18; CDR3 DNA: TGTGCCAGCTCACCACCAGTTGGCAATGAGCAGTTCTTC; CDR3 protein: CASSPPVGNEQFF
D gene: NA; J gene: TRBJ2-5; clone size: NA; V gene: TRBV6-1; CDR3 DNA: TGTGCCAGCGGACCTTCCGAGGAGACCCAGTACTTC; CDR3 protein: CASGPSEETQYF
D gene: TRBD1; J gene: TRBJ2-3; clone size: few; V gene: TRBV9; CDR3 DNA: TGTGCCAGCAACGGACAGGGGTTAGATACGCAGTATTTT; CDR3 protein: CASNGQGLDTQYF
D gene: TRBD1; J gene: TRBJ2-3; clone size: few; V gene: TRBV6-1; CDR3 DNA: TGTGCCAGCAGACAGGGGGCAGATACGCAGTATTTT; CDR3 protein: CASRQGADTQYF